The text below deals with one T cell receptor (beta chain). Its antigen remains unknown. The data derive from a study of Ad26.COV2.S vaccination and SARS-CoV-2 variants. The germline V and J ends were trimmed by 2 bases and 7 bases, with 18 bases remaining between them. Germline assignment: CDR1 GTSNPN and CDR2 SVGIG (reference sequence). CDR3 length: 14 residues. The table came from immunoSEQ multiplex PCR; TCRdb's copy has only in-frame clones and leaves some out. The data show about 400,000 clones, around nine tenths seen once. Study-level findings and limits: Recipients given vaccine exceeded placebo recipients in spike-specific TCR breadth.

The treatment is: around 19 received Ad26.COV2.S at low or high dose, single or two shots; 5 received placebo; per-sample allocation not given. Sample collection was performed on day 63 after the first vaccine or placebo injection. Boston supplied an adult donor aged 18-55 years. The chain couples TRBV30 to TRBJ2-7; D might be TRBD1 or TRBD2, each matching 6 bases. The sample was peripheral blood, taken in a trial of Ad26.COV2.S vaccine versus placebo. The receptor was isolated from a person between 18 and 65 years old who received the Ad26.COV2.S COVID-19 vaccine or a placebo. The CDR3 DNA is TGTGCCTGGAGTTTCTCGCCCCGGGGGCGGGAGCAGTACTTC. Its protein is CAWSFSPRGREQYF. The full variable domain, rest sourced from reference TRBV30 and TRBJ2-7, is SQTIHQWPATLVQPVGSPLSLECTVEGTSNPNLYWYRQAAGRGLQLLFYSVGIGQISSEVPQNLSASRPQDRQFILSSKKLLLSDSGFYLCAWSFSPRGREQYFGPGTRLTVT.